This T cell receptor (beta chain) appears in the sequencing data of a study of CD8 T cells in Susac syndrome (dated by TCRdb to between 2017 and 2020). Describing the broader study: Of the Susac syndrome patients who were sequenced, more than five had clinically active disease and eight or nine were in clinical remission. At the time of blood withdrawal, Susac syndrome patients were either therapy-naive, taking corticosteroids (with some also receiving IVIg), or on IVIg alone. Repertoire sequencing was used to test whether CD8+ T cell activation and differentiation in Susac syndrome was antigen driven.

RNA was extracted with the RNeasy kit and 0.5 to 1 ug was reverse transcribed using random hexamers. The immunoSEQ multiplex PCR assay, which covers 54 Vbeta and 13 Jbeta segments, was used to amplify TCR beta CDR3 regions. PCR amplification bias was corrected by using a synthetic template baseline for primer optimization and computational correction. The original methods were these. Only productive sequences were kept, with reads annotated to V, D and J genes according to IMGT and analyzed in immunoSEQ Analyzer. To calculate clonality, Shannon entropy was normalized by log2 of the number of productive unique sequences and then subtracted from one. Public and private clones were assessed among the 100 most prevalent clones of each patient and control. Clones were defined as Susac-specific when absent from the healthy and MS cohorts, from about 1,100 published viral clones and from other ImmuneACCESS disease sequences. TCRdb trimmed the raw reads at Q25, called clones with MiXCR and kept productive beta chains. A single entry per CDR3 protein holds the most common genes and DNA from its merged rows. These V and J calls originate from TCRdb's pipeline instead of the authors' own analysis. The sample yields 110,000 to 150,000 distinct CDR3 sequences; 95% were counted once. Approximately 0.08% of the sample is in the top ten clones.

What the study reported, not specific to this receptor: The TCR sequencing and HLA analysis was acknowledged to have included a relatively small number of individuals. In the CD4+ T cell repertoire of Susac syndrome patients, clonal expansion was not detected.

High-throughput TCR beta sequencing profiled peripheral blood CD8+ and CD4+ T cells from healthy donors, Susac syndrome patients and multiple sclerosis patients. Susac syndrome patients met recently defined diagnostic criteria for definite or probable disease. Bulk CD8+ and CD4+ T cells were purified by magnetic negative isolation, whereas CD8+ TEMRA cells were enriched by FACS. Blood was drawn into EDTA tubes, processed within 24 hours, and PBMCs were isolated by density gradient centrifugation. PBMCs intended for TCR sequencing were cryopreserved in liquid nitrogen and thawed later in a water bath at 37 degrees C. Purity of sorted or isolated CD4+, CD8+ and CD8+ TEMRA cells was at least 90%. About this clonotype: The target of this receptor is not known. Base qualities were left out, and no much larger clone turns up one base away.

CDR1 and CDR2 are read off the germline V gene as SGHRS and YFSETQ. The CDR3 runs 16 amino acids, cysteine and phenylalanine included. Only CDR3 DNA remains: 48 bases, in frame from the first base. Clipping removes 1 base from V and 5 bases from J, with 9 as the unmatched junction base count. This clonotype was sampled from a human donor with Susac syndrome. The specimen was CD4+ T cells from PBMCs. Rearrangement joined TRBV5-1 to TRBJ2-7; TRBD2 agrees with 10 junctional bases. The nucleotide sequence is given as TGCGCCAGCAGCTTGCGGAGTAGCGGGAGGCGGGACGAGCAGTACTTC. This gives the protein CASSLRSSGRRDEQYF. The full variable domain, completed from the reference TRBV5-1 and TRBJ2-7 proteins outside the CDR3, reads KAGVTQTPRYLIKTRGQQVTLSCSPISGHRSVSWYQQTPGQGLQFLFEYFSETQRNKGNFPGRFSGRQFSNSRSEMNVSTLELGDSALYLCASSLRSSGRRDEQYFGPGTRLTVT.